Given below is one T cell receptor beta chain in context. This CDR3 comprises 15 residues. With 5 bases removed from V and 4 bases from J, the gap between germline ends came to 14 bases. Using unique molecular identifiers, the investigators prepared the TCRbeta library. TCRdb itself ran the PCR reads through MiXCR, one entry per CDR3 protein. Of a few hundred thousand distinct CDR3 sequences in the sample, 25% to 30% were seen once. The source of the sample is a study of T-cell reconstitution after alpha-beta-depleted transplantation in children. The rearrangement uses TRBV12-3 or TRBV12-4 and TRBJ1-4; D is perhaps TRBD1 (6 bases). The material was PBMCs, obtained before TCRalphabeta/CD19-depleted stem cell transplant. This receptor was identified in a boy under three years old with Wiskott-Aldrich syndrome, due to receive a stem cell transplant. The CDR3 protein is CASSLRTAYNEKLFF. CDR3 sequence (DNA): TGTGCCAGCAGTCTTAGGACAGCCTATAATGAAAAACTGTTTTTT.